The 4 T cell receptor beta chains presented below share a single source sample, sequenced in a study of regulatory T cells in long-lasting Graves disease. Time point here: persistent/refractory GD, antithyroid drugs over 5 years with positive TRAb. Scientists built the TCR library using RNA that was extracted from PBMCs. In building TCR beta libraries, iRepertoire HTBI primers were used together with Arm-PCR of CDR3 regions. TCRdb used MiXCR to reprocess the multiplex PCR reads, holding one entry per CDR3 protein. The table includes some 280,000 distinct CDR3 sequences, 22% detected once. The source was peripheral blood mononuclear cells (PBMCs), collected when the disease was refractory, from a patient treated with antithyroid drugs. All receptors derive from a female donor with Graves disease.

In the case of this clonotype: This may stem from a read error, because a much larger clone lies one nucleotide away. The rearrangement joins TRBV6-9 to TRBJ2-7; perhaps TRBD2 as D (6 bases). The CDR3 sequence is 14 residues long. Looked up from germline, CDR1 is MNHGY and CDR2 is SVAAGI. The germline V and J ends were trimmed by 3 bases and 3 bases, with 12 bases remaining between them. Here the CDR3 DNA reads TGTGCCAGCAGTTACGGACCGGGGGACTACGAGCAGTACTTC. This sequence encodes CASSYGPGDYEQYF.

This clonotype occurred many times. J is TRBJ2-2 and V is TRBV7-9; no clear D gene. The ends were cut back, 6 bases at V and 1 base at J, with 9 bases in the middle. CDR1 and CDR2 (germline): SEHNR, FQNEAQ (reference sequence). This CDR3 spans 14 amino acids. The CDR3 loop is CASSLRQNTGELFF. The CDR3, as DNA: TGTGCCAGCAGTTTAAGGCAGAACACCGGGGAGCTGTTTTTT. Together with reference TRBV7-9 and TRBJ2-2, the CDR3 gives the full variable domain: DTGVSQNPRHKITKRGQNVTFRCDPISEHNRLYWYRQTLGQGPEFLTYFQNEAQLEKSRLLSDRFSAERPKGSFSTLEIQRTEQGDSAMYLCASSLRQNTGELFFGEGSRLTVL.

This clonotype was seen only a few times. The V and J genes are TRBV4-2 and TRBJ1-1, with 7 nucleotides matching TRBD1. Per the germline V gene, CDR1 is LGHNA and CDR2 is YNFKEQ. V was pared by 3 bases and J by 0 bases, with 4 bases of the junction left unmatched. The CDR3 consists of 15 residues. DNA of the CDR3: TGTGCCAGCAGCCATCAGGGGGGTTTGAACACTGAAGCTTTCTTT. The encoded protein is CASSHQGGLNTEAFF.

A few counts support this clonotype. CDR3 sequence: CASSLQRTSYEQYF. The CDR3 coding sequence is TGCGCCAGCAGCTTGCAGCGGACCTCCTACGAGCAGTACTTC. The chain has TRBV4-3 and TRBJ2-7; maybe TRBD2 (5 bases). Germline values: CDR1 LGHNA, CDR2 YSLEER. CDR3 size: 14 residues. The V gene lost 5 bases and the J gene lost 0 bases, with 11 bases spanning the gap.